This T cell receptor (beta chain) was sequenced for a study of PD-1 blockade in classical Hodgkin lymphoma. Points from the study as a whole: Reports indicated that newly diagnosed patients had lower baseline TCR diversity than healthy donors did. The study found that TCR diversity rose significantly by C4D1 in CD4+ but not CD8+ cells. What drove the repertoire differences, possibly disease activity or prior therapy, has not been defined.

Details on this clone: Antigen specificity is unknown.

With no exception, relapse followed autologous stem cell transplantation in all patients, and brentuximab vedotin exposure varied. CDR1 is SQVTM, CDR2 ANQGSEA, per germline. This CDR3 contains 13 residues. V gave up 1 base and J gave up 5 bases, with 12 bases separating them. Sequencing used immunoSEQ multiplex PCR; TCRdb keeps in-frame clones, though not all of them. The sample has about 84,000 clones, about nine tenths seen once. The clonotype comes from a human donor with classical Hodgkin lymphoma. The specimen was peripheral blood mononuclear cells (PBMCs), collected at baseline. V and J are TRBV29-1 and TRBJ2-7, with D perhaps TRBD1 (5 bases). CDR3 sequence (DNA): TGCAGCGTTGAAGGTCAGGACACCGACGAGCAGTACTTC. It yields the protein CSVEGQDTDEQYF.